The 15 T cell receptor beta chains given below trace back to one sample, sequenced in a study of OX40 agonist ivuxolimab in advanced cancers. The table came from immunoSEQ multiplex PCR; TCRdb's copy has only in-frame clones and leaves some out. The sample holds over 70,000 clones, roughly 88% seen once. Sequenced here: CD4+ or CD8+ T cells sorted from blood, sampled in a trial of the OX40 agonist ivuxolimab. These receptors were taken from an adult with an advanced solid tumor such as melanoma, head and neck, liver or kidney cancer.

The J gene is TRBJ1-1, the V gene TRBV6-5; D ambiguous. This CDR3 region has 14 residues. Germline V lookup: CDR1 MNHEY, CDR2 SVGAGI. Trimming pared 0 bases from V and 3 bases from J, leaving 8 bases between. This chain's CDR3 is CASSYSNLDTEAFF. The CDR3 DNA reads TGTGCCAGCAGTTACTCGAATCTGGACACTGAAGCTTTCTTT.

This chain connects TRBV15 to TRBJ1-5; D gene ambiguous. Germline V gene data show CDR1 as LNHNV and CDR2 as YYDKDF (reference sequence). V shed 0 bases and J shed 5 bases, with 11 bases lying between them. The CDR3 sequence is 15 residues long. The CDR3, as DNA: TGTGCCACCAGCAGAGATAAGTTCGTCGATCAGCCCCAGCATTTT. This sequence encodes CATSRDKFVDQPQHF.

This clone was observed a single time. The chain couples TRBV7-8 to TRBJ2-3; D is uncertain. Germline V lookup: CDR1 SGHVS, CDR2 FQNEAQ. CDR3 length equals 14 residues. The V end was cut by 5 bases, the J end by 2 bases, with 11 bases between. The CDR3 sequence: CASSVARPTDTQYF. The DNA for the CDR3 is TGTGCCAGCAGCGTTGCTCGACCCACAGATACGCAGTATTTT.

This chain uses TRBV9 with TRBJ2-3; D is unresolved. Germline V CDR1 and CDR2: SGDLS, YYNGEE. V was shortened by 6 bases and J by 2 bases, with 7 bases between the two germline ends. The CDR3 extends over 12 amino acids. The CDR3 protein is CASKNITDTQYF. The CDR3, as DNA: TGTGCCAGCAAGAACATCACAGATACGCAGTATTTT.

V is TRBV27 and J is TRBJ1-1; unclear D gene. This CDR3 has 15 amino acids. Germline CDR1 and CDR2: MNHEY and SMNVEV (reference sequence). Trimming removed 1 base at V and 1 base at J, with 10 bases between. The CDR3 protein is CASSLLGGGNTEAFF. As DNA, the CDR3 is TGTGCCAGCAGTTTATTGGGAGGAGGGAACACTGAAGCTTTCTTT.

This clone was counted a single time. The V call is TRBV10-1, the J call TRBJ2-3, with TRBD2 matching over 9 bases. Unmatched junction bases numbered 6, after V lost 3 bases and J lost 2 bases. This CDR3 is 16 amino acids long. The germline gives CDR1 WNHNN, CDR2 SYGVQD (reference sequence). DNA of the CDR3: TGCGCCAGCAGTGAACAGCTAGCGGGGACCACAGATACGCAGTATTTT. Residues: CASSEQLAGTTDTQYF.

The chain has TRBV5-5 and TRBJ2-7, with D possibly matching TRBD1 (5 bases). CDR1 SGHKS and CDR2 YYEKEE come from the germline V gene (reference sequence). V lost 4 bases to trimming and J lost 5 bases, with 22 bases between them. This CDR3 spans 16 amino acids. CDR3 in amino acids: CASSPYHSTGINEQYF. CDR3 in DNA: TGTGCCAGCAGCCCTTACCATTCCACAGGTATCAACGAGCAGTACTTC.

V usage is TRBV5-1 and J usage is TRBJ1-2, with D maybe TRBD1 (5 bases). This CDR3 contains 15 residues. From germline, CDR1 is SGHRS and CDR2 YFSETQ. The V end was cut by 4 bases, the J end by 3 bases, with 16 bases between. The CDR3 spells CASSHYGGSDYGYTF. Written as DNA, the CDR3 is TGCGCCAGCAGCCATTACGGGGGGTCTGACTATGGCTACACCTTC.

The V call is TRBV6-5, the J call TRBJ2-1; 8 nucleotides match TRBD1. The trim removed 6 bases at V and 5 bases at J, leaving 9 bases unmatched. Per the germline V gene, CDR1 is MNHEY and CDR2 is SVGAGI. The CDR3 runs 15 residues. CDR3 nucleotides: TGTGCCAGCAGGGGTTACAGGGGGAGTAACAATGAGCAGTTCTTC. Protein product: CASRGYRGSNNEQFF.

Only a few counts were recorded for this clone. V usage is TRBV19 and J usage is TRBJ2-7; unclear D gene. This CDR3 region has 15 residues. CDR1 LNHDA and CDR2 SQIVND come from the germline V gene (reference sequence). With 3 bases removed from V and 2 bases from J, the gap between germline ends came to 14 bases. CDR3 region: CASSIASIGTYEQYF. DNA for the CDR3: TGTGCCAGTAGTATCGCCAGTATAGGCACCTACGAGCAGTACTTC. The whole variable domain, filled in from reference TRBV19 and TRBJ2-7, reads DGGITQSPKYLFRKEGQNVTLSCEQNLNHDAMYWYRQDPGQGLRLIYYSQIVNDFQKGDIAEGYSVSREKKESFPLTVTSAQKNPTAFYLCASSIASIGTYEQYFGPGTRLTVT.

The chain joins TRBV7-9 to TRBJ1-5; D is uncertain. The CDR3 sequence is 12 residues long. Germline loops: CDR1 SEHNR, CDR2 FQNEAQ (reference sequence). Trimming took off 10 bases at V and 0 bases at J, with 7 bases between the two ends. CDR3 protein: CATSRSNQPQHF. For the CDR3, the DNA is TGTGCCACCTCCCGTAGCAATCAGCCCCAGCATTTT.

This clone has only one observation. The rearrangement links TRBV30 to TRBJ2-7; D gene unclear. V gave up 3 bases and J gave up 3 bases, with 9 bases separating them. Germline CDR1 and CDR2: GTSNPN and SVGIG (reference sequence). This CDR3 is built from 12 residues. CDR3 bases: TGTGCCTGGAGGAAAGACAACTACGAGCAGTACTTC. Amino acid sequence: CAWRKDNYEQYF.

Only a few counts were recorded for this clone. The V gene is TRBV5-4, the J gene TRBJ1-6; a weak D match, TRBD1 (5 bases). This CDR3 comprises 15 residues. Germline CDR1 and CDR2: SGHNT and YYREEE (reference sequence). Deletions cut 4 bases from V and 6 bases from J, with 14 bases between. Here the CDR3 DNA reads TGTGCCAGCAGCCTCTTCGACAGAACTAATTCACCCCTCCACTTT. Protein: CASSLFDRTNSPLHF.

The chain carries TRBV6-5 and TRBJ1-4, with D perhaps TRBD1 (5 bases). In germline, CDR1 is MNHEY, CDR2 SVGAGI. Trimming removed 3 bases from V and 7 bases from J, with 18 bases in between. CDR3 length equals 16 residues. The CDR3 spells CASSYMPPPGGEKLFF. CDR3 in DNA: TGTGCCAGCAGTTATATGCCTCCGCCTGGGGGTGAAAAACTGTTTTTT.

The CDR3 loop is CASSKGQGYEQYF. In nucleotides, the CDR3 is TGTGCCAGCAGCAAGGGACAGGGCTACGAGCAGTACTTC. The chain couples TRBV28 to TRBJ2-7, with 9 bases aligning to TRBD1. Germline V CDR1 and CDR2: MDHEN, SYDVKM. This CDR3 is 13 amino acids long. V lost 6 bases to trimming and J lost 3 bases; unmatched junction nucleotides: 3.